Each of the 30 T cell receptor beta chains below was sequenced from the same sample in a study of cytomegalovirus exposure and HLA in healthy donors. 60 Vbeta and 13 Jbeta primers were used in PCR. Data came from immunoSEQ multiplex PCR; TCRdb stores just in-frame clones and leaves some out. The sample yields 140,000 or so clones, about 66% seen once. Source material: PBMCs. The receptors originated from a male donor in good health and CMV-seronegative.

DNA of the CDR3: TGTGCCAGCAGCCCGGGACAGGGGGCTGGTGGCTACACCTTC. This gives the protein CASSPGQGAGGYTF. The chain employs TRBV7-9 and TRBJ1-2; 12 bases line up with TRBD1. CDR1 and CDR2 from the germline V gene are SEHNR and FQNEAQ (reference sequence). CDR3 length: 14 residues. The V gene end was trimmed by 5 bases and the J gene end by 7 bases; junction bases not matched to a gene: 5.

V is TRBV5-5 and J is TRBJ2-1, with 9 bases fitting TRBD2. The CDR3 extends over 15 amino acids. CDR1 and CDR2 from the germline V gene are SGHKS and YYEKEE (reference sequence). V lost 4 bases and J lost 4; bases outside the gene matches: 6. CDR3 coding DNA: TGTGCCAGCAGCCTGCGGGGGGGTGTATACAATGAGCAGTTCTTC. Translating it yields CASSLRGGVYNEQFF.

The gene calls are TRBV7-7 and TRBJ1-3; 7 bases line up with TRBD1. The CDR3 runs to 16 residues. Germline assignment: CDR1 SSHAT and CDR2 FNYEAQ (reference sequence). J lost 1 base, V lost 1 base, and 4 bases had no gene match. The CDR3 region has the DNA TGTGCCAGCAGCTTAGAGAAGGGGGCTTCTGGAAACACCATATATTTT. Translation gives CASSLEKGASGNTIYF.

V and J are TRBV30 and TRBJ2-3; no clear D gene. Looked up from germline, CDR1 is GTSNPN and CDR2 is SVGIG (reference sequence). The CDR3 runs 14 residues. Trimming removed 2 bases from V and 4 bases from J, with 13 bases in between. The CDR3 DNA is TGTGCCTGGAGTATTGGCCAGTTTTCAGATACGCAGTATTTT. Translating gives CAWSIGQFSDTQYF.

This clone was seen only a few times. The chain uses TRBV7-2 and TRBJ2-5; TRBD2 matches 14 bases. The germline gives CDR1 SGHTA, CDR2 FQGNSA. Trimming cost V 5 bases and J 6 bases; bases outside gene matches: 8. The CDR3 contains 16 residues. The CDR3 sequence: CASSPRGLAGGQTQYF. The DNA for the CDR3 is TGTGCCAGCAGCCCTAGAGGACTAGCGGGGGGTCAGACCCAGTACTTC.

This rearrangement joins TRBV27 to TRBJ2-3; 8 bases align to TRBD1. V dropped 5 bases and J dropped 6; count of bases not matched to a gene: 13. Germline values: CDR1 MNHEY, CDR2 SMNVEV (reference sequence). The CDR3 length is 16 residues. CDR3 amino acids: CASSVHGTGLRDTQYF. The CDR3 bases are TGTGCCAGCAGTGTACACGGGACAGGACTCAGGGATACGCAGTATTTT.

V usage is TRBV9 and J usage is TRBJ2-7, with 11 bases lining up with TRBD1. V lost 3 bases and J lost 4; bases outside the gene matches: 6. Germline CDR1 SGDLS, CDR2 YYNGEE. CDR3 size: 15 residues. DNA for the CDR3: TGTGCCAGCAGCGCGGGACAGGGGGGTCAATACGAGCAGTACTTC. Amino acid sequence: CASSAGQGGQYEQYF.

The rearrangement uses TRBV7-9 and TRBJ2-5; tentatively, D is TRBD1 (5 bases). The assigned J gene may be wrong: the sequence end matches TRBJ2-7 better. Germline CDR1 is SEHNR and CDR2 is FQNEAQ (reference sequence). The CDR3 covers 13 residues. The CDR3 DNA reads TGTGCCAGCAGCCGGCAGGGAATCTACGAGCAGTACTTC. This encodes CASSRQGIYEQYF.

This chain connects TRBV4-3 to TRBJ2-5, with 9 bases matching TRBD2. The CDR3 is 17 residues long. From germline, CDR1 is LGHNA and CDR2 YSLEER. V lost 4 bases and J lost 2; bases outside the gene matches: 11. The CDR3 here is CASSPPGKRGEQETQYF. The CDR3 bases are TGCGCCAGCAGCCCCCCGGGGAAGCGGGGGGAACAAGAGACCCAGTACTTC.

This sequence joins TRBV4-3 and TRBJ2-3; 9 bases align to TRBD1. Germline V gene sequence: CDR1 LGHNA, CDR2 YSLEER. CDR3 size: 15 residues. Trimming at V came to 1 base and at J to 6 bases, leaving 5 bases not matched to a gene. The CDR3 sequence: CASSQAGTGWDTQYF. The CDR3 nucleotides read TGCGCCAGCAGCCAAGCCGGGACAGGGTGGGATACGCAGTATTTT.

J is TRBJ2-1 and V is TRBV2; D possibly corresponds to TRBD1 (6 bases). This CDR3 is built from 15 residues. Germline CDR1 and CDR2: SNHLY and FYNNEI. Trimming pared 2 bases from V and 2 bases from J, leaving 10 bases between. The CDR3 sequence: CASSEWTAAYNEQFF. The DNA of the CDR3 is TGTGCCAGCAGTGAATGGACAGCGGCCTACAATGAGCAGTTCTTC. Complete variable domain (other parts from reference TRBV2 and TRBJ2-1): EPEVTQTPSHQVTQMGQEVILRCVPISNHLYFYWYRQILGQKVEFLVSFYNNEISEKSEIFDDQFSVERPDGSNFTLKIRSTKLEDSAMYFCASSEWTAAYNEQFFGPGTRLTVL.

The chain has TRBV5-4 and TRBJ1-1; 7 bases are a match to TRBD1. The V and J ends lost 4 bases and 3 bases, in that order; junction bases with no gene match: 9. The CDR3 has 15 amino acids. CDR1 and CDR2 from the germline V gene are SGHNT and YYREEE (reference sequence). CDR3 sequence reads: CASSPDPTGDTEAFF. The CDR3 bases are TGTGCCAGCAGCCCAGACCCTACAGGGGACACTGAAGCTTTCTTT.

Comment on this clone: The final CDR3 position lacks the conserved phenylalanine or tryptophan, pointing to a likely read error. This sequence joins TRBV19 and TRBJ2-2; no firm D call. The CDR3 is 11 amino acids. Trimming left V 8 bases short and J 3 bases short, with 4 bases between. Germline V gene data show CDR1 as LNHDA and CDR2 as SQIVND (reference sequence). CDR3 sequence reads: CASGYTGELFS. The CDR3 DNA follows: TGTGCCAGTGGTTACACCGGGGAGCTGTTTTCT.

V is TRBV5-1 and J is TRBJ1-3; a possible D gene is TRBD1 (5 bases). Germline V gene lookup returns CDR1 SGHRS and CDR2 YFSETQ. The CDR3 extends over 14 amino acids. Trimming cost V 1 base and J 3 bases, with 8 bases left between them. DNA of the CDR3: TGCGCCAGCAGCTTGTCAGGGTTTGGAAACACCATATATTTT. Translated, it gives CASSLSGFGNTIYF.

This clone was counted between two and nine times. V gene TRBV6-5 combines with J gene TRBJ1-4; 8 bases match TRBD1. CDR1 MNHEY and CDR2 SVGAGI come from the germline V gene. The CDR3 has 15 amino acids. Trimming took 2 bases from V and 8 from J; bases not matched to a gene: 7. CDR3 region: CASSYARQGREKLFF. CDR3 DNA: TGTGCCAGCAGTTACGCGCGACAGGGGAGGGAAAAACTGTTTTTT.

This rearrangement joins TRBV27 to TRBJ2-7, with D possibly matching TRBD1 (5 bases). The CDR3 length is 12 residues. V dropped 5 bases and J dropped 4 bases, with 9 bases sitting between them. Germline lookup yields CDR1 MNHEY and CDR2 SMNVEV (reference sequence). The CDR3 DNA reads as TGTGCCAGCAGTGACAGTCCGTACGAGCAGTACTTC. Its translation: CASSDSPYEQYF.

This rearrangement joins TRBV19 to TRBJ2-5; 8 nucleotides line up with TRBD2. Germline CDR1 and CDR2: LNHDA and SQIVND (reference sequence). The ends lost 5 bases at V and 4 bases at J; junction bases unmatched: 3. CDR3 length: 13 amino acids. The CDR3 loop is CASSGLASETQYF. The DNA for the CDR3 is TGTGCCAGTAGTGGACTAGCCTCAGAGACCCAGTACTTC.

This chain links TRBV19 with TRBJ2-1; the D gene is possibly TRBD2 (5 bases). The length of the CDR3 is 13 residues. The V end lost 2 bases, the J end lost 5 bases, and 7 bases lay between the germline ends. The germline V gene has CDR1 LNHDA and CDR2 SQIVND (reference sequence). The CDR3 sequence: CASSIQRNNEQFF. CDR3 DNA: TGTGCCAGTAGTATACAGCGGAACAATGAGCAGTTCTTC.

V usage is TRBV6-6 and J usage is TRBJ2-1, with D perhaps matching TRBD1 (5 bases). Germline V gene sequence: CDR1 MNHNY, CDR2 SVGAGI (reference sequence). The CDR3 length is 14 residues. Trimming stripped 2 bases from V and 5 bases from J, with 10 bases between. The CDR3 nucleotides are TGTGCCAGCAGTTACAGGGGATTAAACAATGAGCAGTTCTTC. Translating gives CASSYRGLNNEQFF.

The gene calls are TRBV28 and TRBJ2-5, with 8 bases that match TRBD1. Trimming took 5 bases from V and 5 from J; bases not matched to a gene: 13. There are 16 residues in the CDR3. CDR1 is MDHEN and CDR2 is SYDVKM in the germline V gene. CDR3 bases: TGTGCCAGCAGTCCCCAGGGGGCGCAGGATGGTGAGACCCAGTACTTC. It encodes CASSPQGAQDGETQYF.

This clone was seen a handful of times. The V gene is TRBV20-1, the J gene TRBJ2-7, with a tentative D call TRBD1 (5 bases). The CDR3 runs to 11 residues. CDR1 DFQATT and CDR2 SNEGSKA come from the germline V gene (reference sequence). Trimming removed 6 bases from V and 5 bases from J, with 11 bases in between. Here the CDR3 DNA reads TGCAGTGCCGCCAGCAGGGACGAGCAGTACTTC. Its protein is CSAASRDEQYF.

The V call is TRBV7-3, the J call TRBJ2-5; D is perhaps TRBD2 (7 bases). This CDR3 region has 15 residues. Germline-derived CDR1 and CDR2 are SGHTA and FQGTGA. V lost 2 bases and J 4 bases, leaving 14 bases between the germline ends. In DNA, the CDR3 is TGTGCCAGCAGCTTAGGAGGGGGGGCCGGAGAGACCCAGTACTTC. Its protein is CASSLGGGAGETQYF. Variable domain in full (rest from reference TRBV7-3 and TRBJ2-5): GAGVSQTPSNKVTEKGKYVELRCDPISGHTALYWYRQSLGQGPEFLIYFQGTGAADDSGLPNDRFFAVRPEGSVSTLKIQRTERGDSAVYLCASSLGGGAGETQYFGPGTRLLVL.

The chain links TRBV10-3 to TRBJ1-1, with D possibly TRBD1 on 6 matching bases. This CDR3 is 15 amino acids long. The germline V and J ends were trimmed by 5 bases and 1 base, with 14 bases remaining between them. Germline values: CDR1 ENHRY, CDR2 SYGVKD. The CDR3, as DNA: TGTGCCATCAGTAGTCGGGGGGCCGAGAACACTGAAGCTTTCTTT. Translation gives CAISSRGAENTEAFF.

The chain links TRBV6-6 to TRBJ2-5; 7 bases map to TRBD2. The CDR3 is made up of 15 amino acids. V trimming: 2 bases; J trimming: 1 base; junction bases outside the gene matches: 4. Germline V gives CDR1 MNHNY, CDR2 SVGAGI (reference sequence). The CDR3 reads CASSYGGVSQETQYF. The CDR3 DNA follows: TGTGCCAGCAGTTACGGGGGGGTATCCCAAGAGACCCAGTACTTC.

The chain is built from TRBV5-1 and TRBJ2-2; D is possibly TRBD1 (6 bases). The germline V gene encodes CDR1 SGHRS and CDR2 YFSETQ. Trimming took off 0 bases at V and 8 bases at J, with 8 bases between the two ends. CDR3 size: 13 residues. CDR3 sequence: CASSLAGQGELFF. CDR3 bases: TGCGCCAGCAGCTTGGCCGGACAGGGGGAGCTGTTTTTT.

The chain has TRBV5-1 and TRBJ1-4; D is ambiguous. In germline, CDR1 is SGHRS, CDR2 YFSETQ. Trimming stripped 4 bases from V and 0 bases from J, with 10 bases between. This CDR3 has 15 residues. The CDR3 coding sequence is TGCGCCAGCAGCACAACGCCCGCAACTAATGAAAAACTGTTTTTT. Protein sequence: CASSTTPATNEKLFF.

The V call is TRBV5-4, the J call TRBJ2-6, with D unresolved. The CDR3 sequence is 15 residues long. In germline, CDR1 is SGHNT, CDR2 YYREEE (reference sequence). V shed 6 bases and J shed 1 base, with 11 bases lying between them. CDR3 sequence: CASNNKPSGANVLTF. The CDR3 region has the DNA TGTGCCAGCAACAACAAACCATCTGGGGCCAACGTCCTGACTTTC.

The rearrangement links TRBV2 to TRBJ2-6; 7 bases fit TRBD1. With V trimmed by 6 bases and J by 1 base, 12 bases remained unmatched. CDR1 is SNHLY, CDR2 FYNNEI, per germline. The length of the CDR3 is 18 residues. CDR3 in amino acids: CASRRTGDPRSGANVLTF. The DNA of the CDR3 is TGTGCCAGCAGAAGAACAGGGGATCCGAGGTCTGGGGCCAACGTCCTGACTTTC.

The chain couples TRBV9 to TRBJ2-7, with 8 bases lining up with TRBD1. This CDR3 spans 14 amino acids. V lost 4 bases, J lost 5 bases, and 8 bases stayed unmatched. Germline lookup yields CDR1 SGDLS and CDR2 YYNGEE. The CDR3 region has the DNA TGTGCCAGCAGCAGTGGACAGGGTCTCAACGAGCAGTACTTC. This translates into CASSSGQGLNEQYF.

In its sample, this clone was seen a few times. V usage is TRBV2 and J usage is TRBJ2-7, with 11 bases matching TRBD2. The CDR3 is made up of 13 amino acids. The trim removed 6 bases at V and 7 bases at J, leaving 5 bases unmatched. Germline CDR1 and CDR2: SNHLY and FYNNEI. The CDR3 nucleotides read TGTGCCAGCAGGGGACTAGCGGCTACGGAGCAGTACTTC. It translates to CASRGLAATEQYF.